The TCR beta chain under discussion was sequenced for a study of cytomegalovirus exposure and HLA in healthy donors. In the PCR, 60 Vbeta and 13 Jbeta primers were used. Using immunoSEQ multiplex PCR, the repertoire was profiled, and TCRdb retains in-frame clones only, with some absent. The sample yields some 150,000 clones, approximately 77% seen once. With V trimmed by 6 bases and J by 4 bases, 8 bases remained unmatched. This CDR3 is 15 amino acids long. Germline CDR1 is MDHEN and CDR2 is SYDVKM. This clone was detected a few times. Its cognate antigen is unknown. Study-level results: Confirmation was obtained in vitro that a few CMV-associated chains are specific for CMV antigens. Using the classifier, cytomegalovirus status was reportedly diagnosed with high specificity and sensitivity.

V gene TRBV28 combines with J gene TRBJ2-7, with 11 bases matching TRBD1. The TCR sequence derives from a woman in her 40s in good health and CMV-seronegative. Sequenced material: PBMCs. DNA of the CDR3: TGTGCCAGCAGACGGACAGGGGGCGAATCGTACGAGCAGTACTTC. This codes for CASRRTGGESYEQYF. Complete variable domain (other parts from reference TRBV28 and TRBJ2-7): DVKVTQSSRYLVKRTGEKVFLECVQDMDHENMFWYRQDPGLGLRLIYFSYDVKMKEKGDIPEGYSVSREKKERFSLILESASTNQTSMYLCASRRTGGESYEQYFGPGTRLTVT.